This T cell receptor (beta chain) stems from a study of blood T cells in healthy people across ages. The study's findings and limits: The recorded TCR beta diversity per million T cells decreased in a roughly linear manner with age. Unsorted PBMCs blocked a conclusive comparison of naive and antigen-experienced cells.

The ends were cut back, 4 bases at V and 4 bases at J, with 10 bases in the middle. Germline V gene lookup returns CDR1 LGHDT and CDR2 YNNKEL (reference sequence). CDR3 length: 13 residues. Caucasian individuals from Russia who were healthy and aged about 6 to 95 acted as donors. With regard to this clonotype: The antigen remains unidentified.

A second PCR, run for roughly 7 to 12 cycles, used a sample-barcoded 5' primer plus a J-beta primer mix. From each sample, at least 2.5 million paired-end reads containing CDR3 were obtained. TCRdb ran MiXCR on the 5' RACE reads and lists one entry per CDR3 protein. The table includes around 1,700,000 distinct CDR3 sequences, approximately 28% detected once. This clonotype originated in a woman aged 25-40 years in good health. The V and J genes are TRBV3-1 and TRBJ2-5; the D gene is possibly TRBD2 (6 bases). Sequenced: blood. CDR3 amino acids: CASSRRGPETQYF. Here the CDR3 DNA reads TGTGCCAGCAGCCGGAGGGGCCCAGAGACCCAGTACTTC.